Shown below are 24 T cell receptor beta chains from a single sample sequenced in a study of blood T cells in healthy people across ages. Primers used in a second PCR of roughly 7 to 11 cycles were a sample-barcoded 5' primer and a J-beta primer mix. TCRdb redid the calling of the 5' RACE reads with MiXCR, one entry per CDR3 protein. Among 780,000 or so distinct CDR3 sequences, around three fifths were seen once, and the ten largest hold roughly 24%. Sequencing was performed on blood. Receptors originate from a man aged 35 to 55 in good health.

This clonotype was seen only a few times. The chain couples TRBV29-1 to TRBJ2-1; 10 bases are a match to TRBD2. Germline values: CDR1 SQVTM, CDR2 ANQGSEA. The CDR3 has 12 residues. V dropped 3 bases and J dropped 10; count of bases not matched to a gene: 3. The chain's CDR3 is CSVDSGRREQFF. The CDR3 coding sequence is TGCAGCGTTGATAGCGGGAGGAGGGAGCAGTTCTTC.

This chain connects TRBV11-2 to TRBJ2-7, with D perhaps TRBD1 (6 bases). The CDR3 has 14 residues. Germline assignment: CDR1 SGHAT and CDR2 FQNNGV. V shed 3 bases and J shed 2 bases, with 11 bases lying between them. The CDR3 region is CASSFGTQTYEQYF. As DNA, the CDR3 is TGTGCCAGCAGCTTTGGGACACAGACCTACGAGCAGTACTTC. The variable domain in full, completed from reference TRBV11-2 and TRBJ2-7, reads EAGVAQSPRYKIIEKRQSVAFWCNPISGHATLYWYQQILGQGPKLLIQFQNNGVVDDSQLPKDRFSAERLKGVDSTLKIQPAKLEDSAVYLCASSFGTQTYEQYFGPGTRLTVT.

The CDR3 DNA follows: TGTGCCAGCAGCTTATGGACAGGAATAAGCAATCAGCCCCAGCATTTT. Translation gives CASSLWTGISNQPQHF. The chain has TRBV7-9 and TRBJ1-5, with TRBD1 matching over 7 bases. CDR1 is SEHNR and CDR2 is FQNEAQ in the germline V gene (reference sequence). With V trimmed by 2 bases and J by 1 base, 5 bases remained unmatched. CDR3 length: 16 amino acids. The variable domain in full, with the rest retrieved from reference TRBV7-9 and TRBJ1-5, is DTGVSQNPRHKITKRGQNVTFRCDPISEHNRLYWYRQTLGQGPEFLTYFQNEAQLEKSRLLSDRFSAERPKGSFSTLEIQRTEQGDSAMYLCASSLWTGISNQPQHFGDGTRLSIL.

This clonotype is a singleton in its sample. V is TRBV21-1 and J is TRBJ2-3. TRBV21-1 corresponds to a pseudogene. This CDR3 has 16 residues. The CDR3 bases are TGTGCCAGCAGCAAAGTCCCCAGGTCAAGCACAGATACGCAGTATTTT. Residues: CASSKVPRSSTDTQYF.

This clonotype was detected many times. The chain uses TRBV5-1 and TRBJ2-2; 7 bases are a match to TRBD2. Germline V gene lookup returns CDR1 SGHRS and CDR2 YFSETQ. The CDR3 consists of 15 residues. V lost 2 bases, J lost 0 bases, and 1 base stayed unmatched. CDR3 region: CASSLSGANTGELFF. For the CDR3, the DNA is TGCGCCAGCAGCTTAAGCGGGGCGAACACCGGGGAGCTGTTTTTT.

Here the CDR3 DNA reads TGTGCCAGCAGCAGGGGTCGGTTAGTCACCGGGGAGCTGTTTTTT. Translating it yields CASSRGRLVTGELFF. The J gene is TRBJ2-2, the V gene TRBV11-3; tentative D call: TRBD1 (5 bases). Trimming took off 5 bases at V and 4 bases at J, with 14 bases between the two ends. Looked up from germline, CDR1 is SGHNT and CDR2 is YENEEA. This CDR3 has 15 residues.

The gene calls are TRBV6-1 and TRBJ1-2; 7 bases are shared with TRBD1. The germline CDR1 and CDR2 sequences are MNHNS and SASEGT. V lost 0 bases to trimming and J lost 9 bases; unmatched junction nucleotides: 7. The CDR3 contains 14 residues. The CDR3 DNA follows: TGTGCCAGCAGTGAAGCATCGGAGGGGGCGAGCTACACCTTC. This sequence encodes CASSEASEGASYTF.

The rearrangement joins TRBV4-3 to TRBJ2-4; TRBD2 might be the D (6 bases). Trimming took off 4 bases at V and 9 bases at J, with 19 bases between the two ends. Germline CDR1 and CDR2: LGHNA and YSLEER. The length of the CDR3 is 15 residues. CDR3 nucleotides: TGCGCCAGCAGCCCCAATCGTGCGGGGAGCGGCATTCAGTACTTC. Protein: CASSPNRAGSGIQYF.

V is TRBV11-2 and J is TRBJ2-3; 7 bases align to TRBD1. This CDR3 comprises 15 residues. V gave up 5 bases and J gave up 3 bases; unmatched junction bases: 8. Looked up from germline, CDR1 is SGHAT and CDR2 is FQNNGV. CDR3: CASSPRTGTTDTQYF. CDR3 bases: TGTGCCAGCAGCCCCCGGACAGGTACTACAGATACGCAGTATTTT.

This rearrangement joins TRBV10-3 to TRBJ2-1, with 12 bases identical to TRBD2. The end of the DNA is better explained by TRBJ2-7, so the J call may be wrong. The CDR3 runs to 15 residues. Germline CDR1 and CDR2: ENHRY and SYGVKD. CDR3 nucleotides: TGTGCCGTCGGCACTAGCGGGGGGCTCTACAATGAGCAGTACTTC. It translates to CAVGTSGGLYNEQYF.

This clonotype was picked up a small number of times. This may come from a read error, since a much larger clone is one base off. The CDR3 sequence is CSVRLGGETQYF. For the CDR3, the DNA is TGCAGCGTTAGACTTGGCGGAGAGACCCAGTACTTC. The chain employs TRBV29-1 and TRBJ2-5; no clear D gene. Germline V gene sequence: CDR1 SQVTM, CDR2 ANQGSEA. This CDR3 is 12 amino acids long. V gave up 5 bases and J gave up 4 bases, with 11 bases separating them.

The chain links TRBV6-5 to TRBJ2-7; unclear D gene. Near its end, the DNA agrees better with TRBJ2-5, so the J call may be wrong. CDR3 length: 15 amino acids. Germline CDR1 is MNHEY and CDR2 is SVGAGI. DNA for the CDR3: TGTGCCAGCAGTTACTCGAAACACCGACAAGAGACCCAGTACTTC. As protein: CASSYSKHRQETQYF.

The chain uses TRBV27 and TRBJ2-7, with a weak D call TRBD2 (6 bases). Trimming took 0 bases from V and 5 from J, leaving 11 bases between them. Germline loops: CDR1 MNHEY, CDR2 SMNVEV (reference sequence). The length of the CDR3 is 14 residues. The CDR3 DNA reads TGTGCCAGCAGTTTATCGGGGGGTTACAACGAGCAGTACTTC. Its protein product is CASSLSGGYNEQYF.

In this sample, this clonotype turned up a few times. The V and J genes are TRBV15 and TRBJ2-1; 8 bases map to TRBD1. The better agreement between TRBJ2-7 and the DNA end casts doubt on the J call. The germline CDR1 and CDR2 sequences are LNHNV and YYDKDF (reference sequence). The CDR3 has 16 amino acids. In DNA form, the CDR3 reads TGTGCCACCAGCAAACAAGGACAGGGTCCCCTCAATGAGCAGTACTTC. It yields the protein CATSKQGQGPLNEQYF.

This clonotype has a handful of counts. J is TRBJ2-5 and V is TRBV7-2, with D maybe TRBD2 (5 bases). The end of the DNA is better explained by TRBJ2-7, so the J call may be wrong. The germline CDR1 and CDR2 sequences are SGHTA and FQGNSA. The CDR3 is 12 amino acids. The CDR3 reads CASSPGWHEQYF. As DNA, the CDR3 is TGTGCCAGCAGCCCGGGGTGGCACGAGCAGTACTTC.

This clonotype occurred a few times. One junction end does not reproduce the germline sequence, and a read error may be involved. The rearrangement joins TRBV29-1 to TRBJ2-7; either TRBD1 or TRBD2 may supply D (5 bases each). Looked up from germline, CDR1 is SQVTM and CDR2 is ANQGSEA. This CDR3 comprises 11 residues. The CDR3 protein is CNVDSGTEQYF. Written as DNA, the CDR3 is TGCAACGTTGATTCCGGGACCGAGCAGTACTTC.

The chain couples TRBV12-3 or TRBV12-4 to TRBJ2-5, with D possibly matching TRBD1 (7 bases). This CDR3 comprises 17 residues. Between the trimmed V and J ends, which lost 1 base and 2 bases, there was a span of 17 bases. CDR3 sequence (DNA): TGTGCCAGCAGTTTAGGGGTCGGCAGGGGGGTTCAAGAGACCCAGTACTTC. This gives the protein CASSLGVGRGVQETQYF.

This rearrangement joins TRBV20-1 to TRBJ1-4; no clear D. Germline V gene data show CDR1 as DFQATT and CDR2 as SNEGSKA (reference sequence). The CDR3 consists of 12 residues. The V end was cut by 3 bases, the J end by 7 bases, with 9 bases between. The CDR3 sequence: CSASRVREKLFF. CDR3 DNA: TGCAGTGCTAGCCGGGTGCGTGAAAAACTGTTTTTT.

This clonotype was seen only a few times. This rearrangement joins TRBV25-1 to TRBJ1-1; D is unresolved. Germline V gene data show CDR1 as MGHDK and CDR2 as SYGVNS. V was clipped by 0 bases and J by 1 base, with 6 bases between them. The length of the CDR3 is 14 residues. This CDR3 is CASSEYWENTEAFF. In DNA form, the CDR3 reads TGTGCCAGCAGTGAATACTGGGAGAACACTGAAGCTTTCTTT.

V and J are TRBV6-5 and TRBJ2-5, with a tentative D call TRBD2 (7 bases). Germline CDR1 is MNHEY and CDR2 is SVGAGI. Trimming took 0 bases from V and 4 from J, leaving 12 bases between them. The CDR3 spans 15 residues. CDR3 loop: CASSYSRGGGETQYF. DNA for the CDR3: TGTGCCAGCAGTTACTCGAGGGGGGGAGGAGAGACCCAGTACTTC.

This clonotype has a single count. The V call is TRBV6-2 or TRBV6-3, the J call TRBJ2-7; D is possibly TRBD1 (5 bases). This CDR3 comprises 14 residues. Germline V lookup: CDR1 MNHEY, CDR2 SVGEGT. V shed 8 bases and J shed 2 bases, with 16 bases lying between them. The CDR3 loop reads CASGPRQPPYEQYF. DNA of the CDR3: TGTGCCAGCGGACCCCGACAGCCCCCCTACGAGCAGTACTTC.

V and J are TRBV7-3 and TRBJ2-5, with a possible D match to TRBD1 (5 bases). This CDR3 region has 12 residues. CDR1 and CDR2 from the germline V gene are SGHTA and FQGTGA. Trimming took 8 bases from V and 5 from J, leaving 12 bases between them. CDR3 nucleotide sequence: TGTGCCAGCTTAGGGGCTACGGAGACCCAGTACTTC. The encoded protein is CASLGATETQYF.

The gene calls are TRBV10-1 and TRBJ2-7, with D perhaps assigned TRBD1 or TRBD2 (5 bases each). The J call could be wrong; TRBJ2-4 is a better fit for the DNA end. Germline CDR1 is WNHNN and CDR2 is SYGVQD (reference sequence). The CDR3 consists of 17 residues. The CDR3 protein is CASNLYWTGTAKNIQYF. The CDR3 bases are TGCGCCAGCAACCTTTACTGGACCGGGACAGCCAAAAACATTCAGTACTTC.

V gene TRBV27 combines with J gene TRBJ1-2, with 9 bases identical to TRBD1. CDR1 and CDR2 (germline): MNHEY, SMNVEV (reference sequence). V lost 7 bases to trimming and J lost 0 bases; unmatched junction nucleotides: 6. This CDR3 is built from 15 residues. The CDR3 here is CASKPGQGPNYGYTF. CDR3 nucleotide sequence: TGTGCCAGCAAGCCGGGACAGGGCCCTAACTATGGCTACACCTTC.